This T cell receptor beta chain was sequenced during a study of long-term antiretroviral therapy in people with HIV. On this clone: Its specificity is not known.

Version v3.0 of the immunoSEQ assay ran at survey level. Assay: immunoSEQ multiplex PCR; the TCRdb copy retains only in-frame clones and omits some. The repertoire includes 20,000 to 30,000 clones, about 86% of them detected once, and approximately 5.1% sits in the top ten. The content of samples before DNA extraction was about 0.95-10 million cryopreserved PBMC. Overall study results and limits: Possibly under older ART regimens, blood was drawn between the mid-2000s and the late 2010s. Post-ART, diversity grew, though it stayed under transplant donor control levels.

The material was unsorted PBMCs, obtained 0.7 years before starting antiretroviral therapy. The TCR originated in a man younger than 40 with HIV.

CDR3 in DNA: TGTGCCAGTAGTACCCTTTGGGGGACCTCTGACTACGAGCAGTACTTC. The encoded protein is CASSTLWGTSDYEQYF. The chain carries TRBV19 and TRBJ2-7; D may be TRBD1 or TRBD2 (5 bases each). This CDR3 spans 16 amino acids. The germline V gene has CDR1 LNHDA and CDR2 SQIVND (reference sequence). V gave up 4 bases and J gave up 3 bases, with 19 bases separating them.